This T cell receptor beta chain emerged from a study of T cell responses to AZD1222 COVID-19 vaccine. The J segment lost 2 bases and the V segment lost 5 bases, leaving 4 bases of the junction unmatched. Per germline, CDR1 SGHAT and CDR2 FQNNGV. The CDR3 extends over 15 amino acids. The protocol was immunoSEQ multiplex PCR, while the TCRdb copy is restricted to in-frame clones and leaves out a portion. The profile covers fewer than 90,000 clones, with more than 70% appearing a single time and approximately 11% taken by the ten largest. The sequencing here drew on peripheral blood, taken on day 0 of AZD1222 vaccination. The V call is TRBV11-2, the J call TRBJ2-3; 10 positions agree with TRBD1. This TCR was recovered from an adult in good health. CDR3 protein: CASSADRGYTDTQYF. The CDR3 nucleotides are TGTGCCAGCAGCGCGGACAGGGGGTACACAGATACGCAGTATTTT.